This paragraph covers one T cell receptor beta chain sequence. Its antigen is unknown. This record belongs to a study of T cell responses to AZD1222 COVID-19 vaccine. Assay: immunoSEQ multiplex PCR; the TCRdb copy retains only in-frame clones and omits some. This repertoire shows 110,000 to 150,000 clones, approximately 90% found once; its top ten account for 2.5% to 4%. Study findings and constraints: Females made up more of the donors, who were largely white British, and clonal diversity may have come out too low.

The clonotype comes from an adult who received the AZD1222 COVID-19 vaccine. Sequences were derived from peripheral blood, sampled 28 days after the second AZD1222 dose.

The CDR3 here is CASSEAVFENSPLHF. In DNA, the CDR3 is TGTGCCAGCAGTGAAGCGGTATTCGAGAATTCACCCCTCCACTTT. The chain has TRBV2 and TRBJ1-6; D remains ambiguous. Germline loops: CDR1 SNHLY, CDR2 FYNNEI. Trimming pared 0 bases from V and 7 bases from J, leaving 10 bases between. The CDR3 length is 15 residues.